This is a list of T cell receptor beta chains from one sample in a study of a mutant IDH1 vaccine in newly diagnosed glioma. These receptors have no known antigen. This table comes from immunoSEQ multiplex PCR, and its TCRdb copy is limited to in-frame clones, with some not included. The sample consists of 30,000 to 35,000 clones, nearly 90% of them appearing once. The sequences come from PBMCs, collected from a glioma patient whose treatment included an IDH1 peptide vaccine. These receptors all come from a man between 18 and 35 years old with glioma. The CDR3 runs from the conserved cysteine through the conserved F or W. D genes are given only for firm matches. Rows give clone size only sometimes, using once, few, many, or a class for an expanded clone.

D gene	clone size	V gene	J gene	CDR3 protein	CDR3 DNA
.	.	TRBV2	TRBJ1-5	CASSTGSNQPQHF	TGTGCCAGCAGCACAGGGAGCAATCAGCCCCAGCATTTT
TRBD1	once	TRBV4-3	TRBJ2-7	CASSRDRGGSYEQYF	TGCGCCAGCAGCCGAGACAGGGGGGGCTCCTACGAGCAGTACTTC
.	.	TRBV28	TRBJ2-5	CASFEGLGETQYF	TGTGCCAGCTTCGAGGGCCTCGGAGAGACCCAGTACTTC
.	.	TRBV4-3	TRBJ1-2	CASSQDYPGGYTF	TGCGCCAGCAGCCAGGACTACCCGGGTGGCTACACCTTC
.	.	TRBV6-5	TRBJ1-5	CASRQQRNSNQPQHF	TGTGCCAGCAGACAACAGAGGAATAGCAATCAGCCCCAGCATTTT
TRBD1	.	TRBV7-9	TRBJ1-1	CASSLDRDRVATEAFF	TGTGCCAGCAGCTTAGACCGGGACAGGGTGGCCACTGAAGCTTTCTTT
.	.	TRBV7-8	TRBJ1-1	CASSLGASEAFF	TGTGCCAGCAGCTTAGGGGCCTCTGAAGCTTTCTTT
TRBD1	.	TRBV6-1	TRBJ1-1	CASSRTGGDTEAFF	TGTGCCAGCAGTAGGACAGGAGGAGACACTGAAGCTTTCTTT
.	.	TRBV19	TRBJ1-5	CASSPIGNQPQHF	TGTGCCAGTAGTCCGATAGGCAATCAGCCCCAGCATTTT
TRBD1	.	TRBV7-9	TRBJ2-1	CASSSPDRENEQFF	TGTGCCAGCAGCTCACCGGACAGGGAGAATGAGCAGTTCTTC